This T cell receptor (beta chain) appears in the sequencing data of a study of Graves' ophthalmopathy and Graves' hyperthyroidism. With regard to this clonotype: A read error may be the cause here, since a much bigger clone is one base away.

Amplified TCR beta CDR3 regions were obtained using RNA transcripts as template. HTBI primers were used in a first-round RT-PCR, which preceded a second-round multiplex PCR. A single record per CDR3 protein comes from TCRdb applying MiXCR to the multiplex PCR reads. This table has around 1,200,000 distinct CDR3 sequences, around a third appearing once. Trimming took 4 bases from V and 7 from J, leaving 13 bases between them. Germline lookup yields CDR1 SNHLY and CDR2 FYNNEI. The CDR3 has 13 amino acids. V gene TRBV2 combines with J gene TRBJ2-5; no clear D. Sequencing was performed on peripheral blood or thyroid tissue (not recorded which). This TCR was sampled from an adult man with Graves' hyperthyroidism. This chain's CDR3 is CASSGRSRVTQYF. CDR3 DNA: TGTGCCAGCAGTGGACGGAGCCGGGTGACCCAGTACTTC.